This T cell receptor beta chain is drawn from a study of blood T cells in healthy people across ages. This clonotype has a handful of counts. The authors ran a second PCR of roughly 6 to 12 cycles using a sample-barcoded 5' primer and a J-beta primer mix. One entry per CDR3 protein, called by TCRdb with MiXCR from the 5' RACE reads. The sample records approximately 780,000 distinct CDR3 sequences, about a quarter being singletons. The germline V gene encodes CDR1 GTSNPN and CDR2 SVGIG (reference sequence). The junction had 7 bases not matched to a gene; V was cut back by 0 bases and J by 2 bases. The CDR3 length is 16 residues. These records were also assigned to another study, of T cells of mothers and their children.

The sequenced sample consisted of blood. The sequence came from a boy aged 5-17 years in good health. The V and J genes are TRBV30 and TRBJ2-1; 7 bases agree with TRBD1. Here the CDR3 reads CAWSVPRTGPYNEQFF. The CDR3 bases are TGTGCCTGGAGTGTACCCCGGACAGGCCCCTACAATGAGCAGTTCTTC.